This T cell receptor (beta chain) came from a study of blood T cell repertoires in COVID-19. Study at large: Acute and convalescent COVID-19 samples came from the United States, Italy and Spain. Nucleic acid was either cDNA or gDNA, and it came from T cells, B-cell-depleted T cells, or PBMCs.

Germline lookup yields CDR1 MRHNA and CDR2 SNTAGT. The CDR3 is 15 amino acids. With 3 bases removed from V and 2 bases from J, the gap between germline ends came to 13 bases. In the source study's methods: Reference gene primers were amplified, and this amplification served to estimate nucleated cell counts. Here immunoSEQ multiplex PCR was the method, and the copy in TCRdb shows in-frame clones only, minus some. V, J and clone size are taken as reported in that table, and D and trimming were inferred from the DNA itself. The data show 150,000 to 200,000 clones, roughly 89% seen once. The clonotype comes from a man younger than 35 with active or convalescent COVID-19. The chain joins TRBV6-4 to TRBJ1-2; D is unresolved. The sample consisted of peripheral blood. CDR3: CASSESQEVNYGYTF. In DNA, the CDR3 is TGTGCCAGCAGTGAATCCCAGGAAGTAAACTATGGCTACACCTTC.